A selection of T cell receptor beta chains follows, all from one sample in a study of regulatory T cells in long-lasting Graves disease. One entry per CDR3 protein, called by TCRdb with MiXCR from the multiplex PCR reads. In the table there are almost 450,000 distinct CDR3 sequences, 16% of which are singletons. These data were also reused for a study on T cells in Graves' hyperthyroidism and ophthalmopathy.

The source was peripheral blood mononuclear cells (PBMCs), collected at new diagnosis, from a patient treated with antithyroid drugs. The receptors were gathered from a young woman with Graves disease. The CDR3 runs from the conserved cysteine through the conserved F or W. The D gene is left open where the match is weak. Size values are once, few and many counts, or a class for expanded clones, and some rows have none.

>NA|TRBV11-2|TRBJ2-6|NA
TGTGCCAGCAGCTTAGTTTGGGCTGGGGCCAACGTCCTGACTTTC
CASSLVWAGANVLTF
>NA|TRBV6-1|TRBJ2-7|NA
TGTGCCAGCATCAACGGGGCGAGTTCCTACGAGCAGTACTTC
CASINGASSYEQYF
>many|TRBV5-1|TRBJ2-7|TRBD1
TGCGCCAGCAGCTTGGCCCCCGGGACAGGGCTTTACGAGCAGTACTTC
CASSLAPGTGLYEQYF
>many|TRBV6-2/TRBV6-3|TRBJ1-1|NA
TGTGCCAGCAGTCTAACAGGGTACACTGAAGCTTTCTTT
CASSLTGYTEAFF
>many|TRBV6-2/TRBV6-3|TRBJ2-4|NA
TGTGCCAGCAGTTACTCGGGCGAAAACATTCAGTACTTC
CASSYSGENIQYF
>NA|TRBV6-1|TRBJ2-1|TRBD2
TGTGCCAGCAGCCGTCTTCTTGGGACTAGCGCCGCCAATGAGCAGTTCTTC
CASSRLLGTSAANEQFF
>many|TRBV24-1|TRBJ2-1|NA
TGTGCCACCAGTGATTACCGGGGGGAGCAGTTCTTC
CATSDYRGEQFF
>NA|TRBV2|TRBJ2-5|NA
TGTGCCAGCAGTGAAGTGACTAGGAAAGAGACCCAGTACTTC
CASSEVTRKETQYF
>many|TRBV18|TRBJ2-1|TRBD2
TGTGCCAGCTCACCGGTCGCGGGAGGAAATGAGCAGTTCTTC
CASSPVAGGNEQFF
>many|TRBV2|TRBJ2-2|NA
TGTGCCAGCAGTTGGGCGAGCACCGGGGAGCTGTTTTTT
CASSWASTGELFF
>few|TRBV4-1|TRBJ1-5|TRBD1
TGCGCCAGCAGACGTACAGGGGCAGGTCAGCCCCAGCATTTT
CASRRTGAGQPQHF
>many|TRBV20-1|TRBJ2-1|TRBD2
TGCAGTGCGCCCCGGACTAGCGGGAATAATGAGCAGTTCTTC
CSAPRTSGNNEQFF
>NA|TRBV6-1|TRBJ2-7|TRBD1
TGTGCCAGCAGTAGGGGACAGGGGGTCTACGAGCAGTACTTC
CASSRGQGVYEQYF